The 13 T cell receptor beta chains below come from one sample, sequenced in a study of OX40 agonist ivuxolimab in advanced cancers. The table came from immunoSEQ multiplex PCR; TCRdb's copy has only in-frame clones and leaves some out. Among about 76,000 clones listed, nearly 85% were seen once. This specimen was CD4+ or CD8+ T cells sorted from blood, taken in a trial of the OX40 agonist ivuxolimab. These TCRs come from an adult with an advanced solid tumor such as melanoma, head and neck, liver or kidney cancer.

The chain joins TRBV11-1 to TRBJ2-5; 8 bases are a match to TRBD1. V shed 5 bases, J shed 7 bases, and the junction held 6 bases outside the gene matches. Germline lookup yields CDR1 SGHAT and CDR2 FQDESV (reference sequence). The CDR3 length is 13 residues. CDR3 sequence: CASSMDRAGTQYF. In nucleotides, the CDR3 is TGTGCCAGCAGCATGGACAGGGCAGGGACCCAGTACTTC.

This clone appeared a few times. The chain has TRBV4-1 and TRBJ1-2; a possible D gene is TRBD1 (6 bases). Germline values: CDR1 MGHRA, CDR2 YSYEKL. The length of the CDR3 is 13 residues. Trimming pared 0 bases from V and 7 bases from J, leaving 9 bases between. In DNA form, the CDR3 reads TGCGCCAGCAGCCAAGATCCGACAGGTGGCTACACCTTC. Protein: CASSQDPTGGYTF.

This chain connects TRBV19 to TRBJ1-3; D gene unclear. The germline V gene encodes CDR1 LNHDA and CDR2 SQIVND (reference sequence). CDR3 length: 15 residues. Trimming removed 9 bases from V and 2 bases from J, with 17 bases in between. The CDR3 spells CASASKARPGNTIYF. CDR3 sequence (DNA): TGTGCCAGCGCCTCCAAAGCGAGGCCTGGAAACACCATATATTTT.

This clone was found once. This sequence joins TRBV7-9 and TRBJ2-7; D gene unclear. The CDR3 covers 15 residues. In germline, CDR1 is SEHNR, CDR2 FQNEAQ (reference sequence). Trimming cost V 5 bases and J 5 bases, with 19 bases left between them. For the CDR3, the DNA is TGTGCCAGCAGCCCTGGTTATCTGGGTGGGGACGAGCAGTACTTC. Translation: CASSPGYLGGDEQYF.

The chain combines TRBV5-6 with TRBJ1-1; weak D call: TRBD1 (5 bases). V was cut by 4 bases and J by 1 base, with 14 bases left in between. CDR1 is SGHDT and CDR2 is YYEEEE in the germline V gene. CDR3 length: 15 amino acids. CDR3 sequence: CASSPGTARNTEAFF. CDR3 coding DNA: TGTGCCAGCAGCCCCGGGACGGCCAGGAACACTGAAGCTTTCTTT.

The V and J genes are TRBV2 and TRBJ2-5, with D perhaps matching TRBD1 or TRBD2 (5 bases each). The V end was cut by 6 bases, the J end by 4 bases, with 15 bases between. CDR3 length: 14 residues. Germline V lookup: CDR1 SNHLY, CDR2 FYNNEI. CDR3 in DNA: TGTGCCAGCAGAGATTCTATAGGGACAGAGACCCAGTACTTC. Protein: CASRDSIGTETQYF.

With regard to this clone: A much larger clone lies a single base off, so this may be a read error. The same CDR3 is also encoded by other DNA sequences in this sample. J is TRBJ2-7 and V is TRBV11-2; 10 bases line up with TRBD2. V lost 1 base and J lost 3; bases outside the gene matches: 0. Looked up from germline, CDR1 is SGHAT and CDR2 is FQNNGV. The CDR3 loop spans 14 amino acids. Written as DNA, the CDR3 is TGTGCCAGCAGCTTAGGACTAGCGGGCTACGAGCAGTACTTC. It encodes CASSLGLAGYEQYF.

This clone was seen once. CDR3 residues: CSASQTWPTF. The CDR3, as DNA: TGCAGTGCTAGCCAGACCTGGCCCACCTTC. The rearrangement uses TRBV20-1 and TRBJ1-2; D not resolved. V was cut by 3 bases and J by 13 bases, with 12 bases left in between. The CDR3 length is 10 residues. The germline V gene encodes CDR1 DFQATT and CDR2 SNEGSKA (reference sequence).

The rearrangement links TRBV9 to TRBJ2-1; 8 bases are shared with TRBD2. The J segment lost 0 bases and the V segment lost 3 bases, leaving 2 bases of the junction unmatched. CDR1 and CDR2 (germline): SGDLS, YYNGEE. This CDR3 contains 15 residues. CDR3 sequence: CASSDGRGSYNEQFF. The CDR3 DNA reads as TGTGCCAGCAGCGACGGGAGGGGCTCCTACAATGAGCAGTTCTTC.

This chain connects TRBV5-8 to TRBJ2-2; D uncertain. Germline assignment: CDR1 SGHTS and CDR2 YDEGEE. The CDR3 has 15 amino acids. The V end lost 0 bases, the J end lost 4 bases, and 10 bases lay between the germline ends. CDR3 region: CASSLEGRITGELFF. The CDR3 nucleotides read TGTGCCAGCAGCTTGGAAGGGCGGATCACCGGGGAGCTGTTTTTT.

For the CDR3, the DNA is TGTGCCAGCAGCTTTGTCCAGCGAGAGCAGTTCTTC. Residues: CASSFVQREQFF. The chain uses TRBV7-2 and TRBJ2-1; D is uncertain. From germline, CDR1 is SGHTA and CDR2 FQGNSA. V was pared by 3 bases and J by 10 bases, with 10 bases between. The CDR3 extends over 12 amino acids.

The chain couples TRBV10-3 to TRBJ2-3; possibly TRBD2 for D (6 bases). Looked up from germline, CDR1 is ENHRY and CDR2 is SYGVKD. The CDR3 is 14 amino acids. CDR3 nucleotides: TGTGCTTCCGGTGGGGGGAGAGGGACAGATACGCAGTATTTT. Translating it yields CASGGGRGTDTQYF.

This rearrangement joins TRBV6-1 to TRBJ1-1, with a weak D call TRBD1 (6 bases). The V end lost 11 bases, the J end lost 4 bases, and 17 bases lay between the germline ends. CDR3 length equals 13 residues. From germline, CDR1 is MNHNS and CDR2 SASEGT. In DNA form, the CDR3 reads TGTGCCGGGGATAAGGGGGGGGGCACTGAAGCTTTCTTT. It codes for CAGDKGGGTEAFF.